This T cell receptor beta chain comes out of a study of CD8 T cells in ankylosing spondylitis (TCRdb year 2017). With regard to the full study: The study set out to find disease-linked TCR variants by profiling T cell receptor beta repertoires in ankylosing spondylitis patients and healthy donors. The full study cohort was made up of over 20 ankylosing spondylitis patients and some 100 healthy donors. Peripheral blood was sampled, and synovial fluid was additionally collected from ankylosing spondylitis patients. The paper as a whole reports these results and caveats: Significant enrichment of the disease-linked clones was reported in matched synovial fluid samples from ankylosing spondylitis patients. Some motif variants had previously been reported in the synovial fluid and blood of reactive arthritis patients, which suggests shared mechanisms of disease initiation. The disease-linked clones showed a CD8+ phenotype and occurred at relatively low frequencies in peripheral blood. Blood from ankylosing spondylitis patients appeared to be characterized by a TCR beta motif composed of eight or nine highly homologous amino acid variants.

Instrument used: Illumina HiSeq 2500. Quantitative 5'-RACE with molecular barcodes was used to prepare TCR beta libraries. The published analysis was carried out like this. Disease-linked TCR variants were identified with a new computational method built on a probabilistic model of VDJ rearrangement. The raw public data were reprocessed by TCRdb itself: fastp quality trimming at Q25, MiXCR clonotype calling, in-frame beta chains only. Rows are unified per CDR3 protein, each entry keeping the most common DNA and genes. TCRdb, not the original authors, processed these V and J calls. The sample table lists a few hundred thousand distinct CDR3 sequences, less than 25% of them with a count of one. 3.5% of the sample lies in the top ten. This clonotype showed up just a few times. Its antigen is unknown. No per-base quality is available; no much larger clone lies one base away. A distance of 10 bases separates the germline ends of V and J, which lose 3 bases and 7 bases respectively. Its CDR3 holds 14 amino acids, cysteine through phenylalanine. The sequence is cut down to CDR3 DNA, 42 bases in frame from base 1.

The receptor comes from a female donor with ankylosing spondylitis or in good health (not recorded which). The receptor chain draws on TRBV12-3 or TRBV12-4 and TRBJ1-6; the D gene is perhaps TRBD1, from 5 matching bases. Sequenced input: blood, either unsorted or a sorted T cell fraction (not recorded which). The DNA sequence is TGTGCCAGCAGTTTTTATGGGGGGAATTCACCCCTCCACTTT. The encoded protein is CASSFYGGNSPLHF.